This TCR beta chain was captured in a study of shared clonotypes between healthy human individuals. Study information: Every donor yielded three CD4 naive, three CD4 memory, two CD8 naive and one CD8 memory plate.

The CD4+ fraction was divided into a CD45RA+ naive subset and a CD45RA-negative memory subset. About this clone itself: Antigen: not known.

Study-wide findings and caveats: Sample collection involved blood only; tissue repertoires are likely different. Some clonotypes were shared by all four sorted-subset donors, while others were not shared. The non-shared ones had lower generation probabilities than the shared ones.

This CDR3 contains 15 residues. From germline, CDR1 is SGHRS and CDR2 YFSETQ. V was clipped by 4 bases and J by 6 bases, with 17 bases between them. Only in-frame clones appear in the TCRdb table, and some are missing; sequencing was by immunoSEQ multiplex PCR. Of approximately 2.4 million clones listed, 95% are singletons. The sequence was collected from a man between 18 and 29 years old in good health. Material: naive CD4+ T cells sorted from blood. Described subset: CD45RA+ positively selected. The gene calls are TRBV5-1 and TRBJ2-1, with D perhaps matching TRBD2 (7 bases). The CDR3 loop is CASSPVRGALNEQFF. The CDR3 coding sequence is TGCGCCAGCAGCCCGGTCCGGGGGGCCCTCAATGAGCAGTTCTTC.